The 11 T cell receptor beta chains given below trace back to one sample, sequenced in a study of blood T cell repertoires in COVID-19. Sequencing was performed with immunoSEQ multiplex PCR; in TCRdb, only in-frame clones are kept and a portion is missing. The top ten hold around 1.5% of the sample, which has 410,000 or so clones, 89% seen once. Sequenced: peripheral blood. The receptors shown here come from a woman aged 40 to 55 with COVID-19, enrolled during active disease.

The V call is TRBV27, the J call TRBJ1-1; no definite D call. The CDR3 has 11 amino acids. With 8 bases removed from V and 0 bases from J, the gap between germline ends came to 4 bases. Germline V CDR1 and CDR2: MNHEY, SMNVEV (reference sequence). The CDR3 coding sequence is TGTGCCAGCGGCCTGAACACTGAAGCTTTCTTT. Protein: CASGLNTEAFF.

On this clone: One end of the junction varies from germline; a read error may be responsible. The chain recombines TRBV28 with TRBJ1-4; D is unresolved. The germline gives CDR1 MDHEN, CDR2 SYDVKM. CDR3 length: 11 residues. CDR3 loop: CASSSLIDWKF. CDR3 sequence (DNA): TGTGCCAGCAGTTCCTTAATTGACTGGAAATTT. The full variable domain, rest sourced from reference TRBV28 and TRBJ1-4, is DVKVTQSSRYLVKRTGEKVFLECVQDMDHENMFWYRQDPGLGLRLIYFSYDVKMKEKGDIPEGYSVSREKKERFSLILESASTNQTSMYLCASSSLIDWKFGSGTQLSVL.

The chain recombines TRBV28 with TRBJ1-2, with a possible D match to TRBD1 (6 bases). The V gene lost 1 base and the J gene lost 0 bases, with 15 bases spanning the gap. This CDR3 contains 17 residues. In germline, CDR1 is MDHEN, CDR2 SYDVKM. CDR3 bases: TGTGCCAGCAGTTTATATGGGGGGGGCCCTTCTAACTATGGCTACACCTTC. It translates to CASSLYGGGPSNYGYTF.

This chain uses TRBV2 with TRBJ1-5; D uncertain. Deletions cut 6 bases from V and 4 bases from J, with 13 bases between. Germline-derived CDR1 and CDR2 are SNHLY and FYNNEI. The CDR3 length is 14 residues. CDR3 bases: TGTGCCAGCAGACGCGGTGAGAAAAATCAGCCCCAGCATTTT. Translated, it gives CASRRGEKNQPQHF.

The rearrangement links TRBV5-1 to TRBJ2-2; 10 bases agree with TRBD1. J gave up 4 bases and V 3 bases, and 6 bases lay outside the gene matches. Germline V gene lookup returns CDR1 SGHRS and CDR2 YFSETQ. This CDR3 region has 16 residues. This CDR3 is CASSWTGTGVTGELFF. CDR3 bases: TGCGCCAGCAGCTGGACCGGGACAGGGGTCACCGGGGAGCTGTTTTTT.

The chain uses TRBV28 and TRBJ1-4; 7 bases match TRBD1. After removal of 11 bases from V and 8 bases from J, the junction contained 11 bases not matched to a gene. This CDR3 has 13 amino acids. Germline V gene lookup returns CDR1 MDHEN and CDR2 SYDVKM. The CDR3 loop reads CALKDRKGEKLFF. Written as DNA, the CDR3 is TGTGCCCTTAAGGACAGGAAAGGGGAAAAACTGTTTTTT.

This clone was seen a single time. The genes are TRBV12-3 or TRBV12-4 and TRBJ1-2; D perhaps matches TRBD1 (6 bases). The CDR3 loop spans 12 amino acids. The V end lost 4 bases, the J end lost 8 bases, and 11 bases lay between the germline ends. This CDR3 is CASSWTVRGYTF. CDR3 nucleotide sequence: TGTGCCAGCAGTTGGACAGTTAGGGGCTACACCTTC.

The chain links TRBV7-2 to TRBJ2-1, with TRBD1 identical over 7 bases. Trimming at V came to 3 bases and at J to 1 base, leaving 9 bases not matched to a gene. The CDR3 sequence is 17 residues long. CDR1 is SGHTA, CDR2 FQGNSA, per germline. The CDR3, as DNA: TGTGCCAGCAGCTTGTTGACAGGGACAGTTTCCTACAATGAGCAGTTCTTC. This translates into CASSLLTGTVSYNEQFF. The full variable domain, completed using reference TRBV7-2 and TRBJ2-1, is GAGVSQSPSNKVTEKGKDVELRCDPISGHTALYWYRQSLGQGLEFLIYFQGNSAPDKSGLPSDRFSAERTGGSVSTLTIQRTQQEDSAVYLCASSLLTGTVSYNEQFFGPGTRLTVL.

This chain joins TRBV2 and TRBJ2-5, with 12 bases lining up with TRBD2. There are 16 residues in the CDR3. The J segment lost 0 bases and the V segment lost 6 bases, leaving 5 bases of the junction unmatched. Germline CDR1 is SNHLY and CDR2 is FYNNEI. CDR3 region: CASRVTSGGYQETQYF. The CDR3, as DNA: TGTGCCAGCAGAGTTACTAGCGGGGGGTACCAAGAGACCCAGTACTTC.

The rearrangement joins TRBV19 to TRBJ1-3; the D is unclear. V dropped 3 bases and J dropped 4 bases, with 22 bases sitting between them. CDR3 size: 18 residues. Per the germline V gene, CDR1 is LNHDA and CDR2 is SQIVND (reference sequence). DNA of the CDR3: TGTGCCAGTAGTATCCAAACCTCGGGGTGGGGATCGGGAAACACCATATATTTT. Residues: CASSIQTSGWGSGNTIYF.

The rearrangement joins TRBV6-5 to TRBJ2-7, with TRBD2 matching 10 bases. The germline V gene has CDR1 MNHEY and CDR2 SVGAGI. With 1 base clipped from V and 2 bases from J, the junction kept 2 bases outside the gene matches. The CDR3 extends over 15 amino acids. The CDR3 DNA reads as TGTGCCAGCAGTTACTGGACTAGCGGAACCTACGAGCAGTACTTC. Translated, it gives CASSYWTSGTYEQYF.